This T cell receptor beta chain was found in a study of blood T cell repertoires in COVID-19. Study details: Italy, Spain and the United States were the sources of the convalescent and acute COVID-19 samples. T cells, B-cell-depleted T cells, or PBMCs provided the cDNA or gDNA that served as material.

In the source study's methods: For nucleated cells, counts were estimated from reference gene primer amplification. The protocol was immunoSEQ multiplex PCR, while the TCRdb copy is restricted to in-frame clones and leaves out a portion. V and J calls and clone size come straight from that table; D and trimming were deduced from the DNA. The data hold 210,000 or so clones, with about 86% observed a single time. This clone was counted once. This CDR3 has 15 residues. V was clipped by 2 bases and J by 7 bases, with 17 bases between them. Germline CDR1 reads MNHEY; CDR2 reads SVGAGI. The gene calls are TRBV6-5 and TRBJ1-1; D is ambiguous. The sample comprised peripheral blood. This receptor was identified in a woman aged 45-65 years with acute or convalescent COVID-19. The CDR3 sequence: CASSYRPPGHSEAFF. The CDR3, as DNA: TGTGCCAGCAGTTACCGCCCCCCTGGTCACAGTGAAGCTTTCTTT.